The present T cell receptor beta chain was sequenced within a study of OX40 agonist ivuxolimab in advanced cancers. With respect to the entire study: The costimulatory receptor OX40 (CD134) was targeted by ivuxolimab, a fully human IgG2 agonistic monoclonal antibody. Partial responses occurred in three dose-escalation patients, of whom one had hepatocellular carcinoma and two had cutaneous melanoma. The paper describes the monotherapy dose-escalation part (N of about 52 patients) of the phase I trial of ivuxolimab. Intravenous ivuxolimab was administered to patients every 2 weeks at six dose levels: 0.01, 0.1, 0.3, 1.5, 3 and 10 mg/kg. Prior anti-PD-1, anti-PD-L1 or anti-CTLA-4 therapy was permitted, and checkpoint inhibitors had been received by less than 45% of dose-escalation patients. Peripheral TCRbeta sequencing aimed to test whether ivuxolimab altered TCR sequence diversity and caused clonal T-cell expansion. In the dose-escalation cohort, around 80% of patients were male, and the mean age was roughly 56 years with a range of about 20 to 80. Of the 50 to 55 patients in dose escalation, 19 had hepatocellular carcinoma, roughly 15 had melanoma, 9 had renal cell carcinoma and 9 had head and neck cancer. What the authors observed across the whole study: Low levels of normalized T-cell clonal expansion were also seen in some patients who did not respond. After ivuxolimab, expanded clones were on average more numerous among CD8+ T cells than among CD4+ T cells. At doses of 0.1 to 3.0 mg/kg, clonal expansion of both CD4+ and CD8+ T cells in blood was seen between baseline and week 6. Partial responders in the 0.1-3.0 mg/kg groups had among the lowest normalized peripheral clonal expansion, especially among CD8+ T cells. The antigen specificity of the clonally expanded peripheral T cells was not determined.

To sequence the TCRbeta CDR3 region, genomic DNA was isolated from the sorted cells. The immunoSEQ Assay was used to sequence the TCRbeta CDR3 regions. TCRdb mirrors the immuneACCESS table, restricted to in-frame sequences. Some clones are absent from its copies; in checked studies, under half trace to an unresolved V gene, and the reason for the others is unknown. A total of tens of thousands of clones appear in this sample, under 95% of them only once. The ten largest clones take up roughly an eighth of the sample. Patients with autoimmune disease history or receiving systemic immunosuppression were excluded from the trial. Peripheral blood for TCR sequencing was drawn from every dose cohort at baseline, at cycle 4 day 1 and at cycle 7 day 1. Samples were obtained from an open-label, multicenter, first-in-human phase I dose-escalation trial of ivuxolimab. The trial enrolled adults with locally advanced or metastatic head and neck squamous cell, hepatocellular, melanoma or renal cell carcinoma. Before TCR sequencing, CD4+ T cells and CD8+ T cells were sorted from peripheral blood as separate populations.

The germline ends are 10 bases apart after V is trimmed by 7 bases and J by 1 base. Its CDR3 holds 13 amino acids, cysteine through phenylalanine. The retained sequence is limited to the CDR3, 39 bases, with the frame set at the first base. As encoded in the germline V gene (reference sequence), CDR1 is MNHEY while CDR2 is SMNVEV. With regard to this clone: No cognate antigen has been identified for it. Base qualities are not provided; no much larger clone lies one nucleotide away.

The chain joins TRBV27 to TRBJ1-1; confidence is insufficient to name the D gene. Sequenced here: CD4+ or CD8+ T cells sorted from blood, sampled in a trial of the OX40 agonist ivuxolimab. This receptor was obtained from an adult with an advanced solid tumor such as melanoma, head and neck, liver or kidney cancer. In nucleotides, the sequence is TGTGCCAGCACCCTCAGCGAGAACACTGAAGCTTTCTTT. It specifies CASTLSENTEAFF.